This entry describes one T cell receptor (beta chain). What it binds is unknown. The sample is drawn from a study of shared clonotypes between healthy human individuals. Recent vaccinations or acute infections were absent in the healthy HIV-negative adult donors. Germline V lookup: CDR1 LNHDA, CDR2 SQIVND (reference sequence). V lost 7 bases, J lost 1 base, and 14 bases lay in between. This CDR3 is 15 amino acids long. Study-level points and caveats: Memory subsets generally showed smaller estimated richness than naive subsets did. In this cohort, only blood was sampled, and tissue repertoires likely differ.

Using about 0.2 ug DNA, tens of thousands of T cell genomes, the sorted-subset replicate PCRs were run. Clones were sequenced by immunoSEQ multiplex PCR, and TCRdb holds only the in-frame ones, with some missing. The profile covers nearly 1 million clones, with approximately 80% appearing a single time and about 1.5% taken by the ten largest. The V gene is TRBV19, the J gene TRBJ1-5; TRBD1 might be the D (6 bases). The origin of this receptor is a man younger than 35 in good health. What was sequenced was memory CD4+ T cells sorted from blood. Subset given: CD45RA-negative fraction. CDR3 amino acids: CASIKQGRSNQPQHF. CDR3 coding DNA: TGTGCCAGTATTAAACAGGGCCGGAGCAATCAGCCCCAGCATTTT.